These 5 T cell receptor beta chains came from one sample sequenced in a study of shared clonotypes between healthy human individuals. Only in-frame clones appear in the TCRdb table, and some are missing; sequencing was by immunoSEQ multiplex PCR. Of around 2,000,000 clones in the sample, roughly 94% were seen once. Sequencing was performed on naive CD4+ T cells sorted from blood. Subset noted: CD45RA+ positively selected. The receptors shown here come from a man aged 18-30 years in good health.

This clone was recorded once. The J gene is TRBJ1-5, the V gene TRBV6-6; the D gene is possibly TRBD1 (5 bases). The CDR3 consists of 15 residues. V lost 6 bases to trimming and J lost 0 bases, with 12 bases between them. The germline CDR1 and CDR2 sequences are MNHNY and SVGAGI (reference sequence). The CDR3 reads CASSKQAHSNQPQHF. CDR3 sequence (DNA): TGTGCCAGCAGCAAACAGGCGCATAGCAATCAGCCCCAGCATTTT.

This rearrangement joins TRBV11-2 to TRBJ2-5, with D unclear. The length of the CDR3 is 13 residues. V was clipped by 1 base and J by 4 bases, with 7 bases between them. Germline V gene data show CDR1 as SGHAT and CDR2 as FQNNGV. In DNA form, the CDR3 reads TGTGCCAGCAGCTTAGGTAGGGCAGAGACCCAGTACTTC. Its translation is CASSLGRAETQYF. Drawing the rest from reference TRBV11-2 and TRBJ2-5, the complete variable domain is EAGVAQSPRYKIIEKRQSVAFWCNPISGHATLYWYQQILGQGPKLLIQFQNNGVVDDSQLPKDRFSAERLKGVDSTLKIQPAKLEDSAVYLCASSLGRAETQYFGPGTRLLVL.

The genes are TRBV29-1 and TRBJ2-2; a weak D match, TRBD2 (6 bases). Looked up from germline, CDR1 is SQVTM and CDR2 is ANQGSEA. The V end was cut by 3 bases, the J end by 5 bases, with 7 bases between. This CDR3 region has 12 residues. As DNA, the CDR3 is TGCAGCGTTGATGGGGGGACCGGGGAGCTGTTTTTT. Translated, it gives CSVDGGTGELFF.

The chain recombines TRBV25-1 with TRBJ2-5; 8 bases agree with TRBD2. The CDR3 extends over 14 amino acids. Germline lookup yields CDR1 MGHDK and CDR2 SYGVNS. With 6 bases clipped from V and 6 bases from J, the junction kept 9 bases outside the gene matches. The CDR3 spells CASRSLAGSQTQYF. CDR3 nucleotides: TGTGCCAGCAGGAGTTTAGCGGGATCGCAGACCCAGTACTTC.

This clone was counted a single time. The chain joins TRBV15 to TRBJ1-6, with 8 bases that match TRBD1. CDR1 and CDR2 from the germline V gene are LNHNV and YYDKDF (reference sequence). The CDR3 length is 20 residues. The junction had 10 bases not matched to a gene; V was cut back by 0 bases and J by 0 bases. The CDR3 DNA reads TGTGCCACCAGCAGAGATTTGGGACAGGCGCGAAGCTCCTATAATTCACCCCTCCACTTT. This codes for CATSRDLGQARSSYNSPLHF.